This is a list of T cell receptor beta chains from one sample in a study of Ad26.COV2.S vaccination and SARS-CoV-2 variants. This table comes from immunoSEQ multiplex PCR, and its TCRdb copy is limited to in-frame clones, with some not included. Of about 350,000 clones in the sample, roughly 89% are singletons; the top ten hold approximately 5%. The sequences come from peripheral blood, collected in a trial of Ad26.COV2.S vaccine versus placebo. The receptors shown here come from a person between 18 and 60 years old who received the Ad26.COV2.S COVID-19 vaccine or a placebo. The CDR3 runs from the conserved cysteine through the conserved F or W. D genes are given only for firm matches. A clone size is listed for some rows: how often the clone was seen (once, few, many), or a class if it is expanded.

NA TRBJ2-6 NA TRBV3-1/TRBV3-2 CASSHYTDPGANVLTF TGTGCCAGCAGCCACTACACAGACCCTGGGGCCAACGTCCTGACTTTC
NA TRBJ1-1 once TRBV28 CASINGQNTEAFF TGTGCCAGCATCAACGGACAGAACACTGAAGCTTTCTTT
TRBD2 TRBJ2-1 once TRBV7-3 CASSLNPGGSSYNEQFF TGTGCCAGCAGCTTAAACCCCGGGGGGAGCTCCTACAATGAGCAGTTCTTC
NA TRBJ2-2 NA TRBV9 CASSPGGVSTGELFF TGTGCCAGCAGCCCCGGCGGGGTATCAACCGGGGAGCTGTTTTTT
TRBD1 TRBJ2-5 NA TRBV7-3 CASSWVGGGETQYF TGTGCCAGCAGCTGGGTAGGGGGCGGGGAGACCCAGTACTTC
TRBD2 TRBJ2-3 once TRBV19 CASSMDLAAYRDTQYF TGTGCCAGTAGTATGGATCTAGCGGCCTACCGGGATACGCAGTATTTT
TRBD1 TRBJ2-2 NA TRBV4-3 CASSQDRGLAGQFTGELFF TGCGCCAGCAGCCAAGACAGGGGGCTGGCGGGACAGTTCACCGGGGAGCTGTTTTTT
NA TRBJ2-5 NA TRBV25-1 CASSAPGWETQYF TGTGCCAGCAGTGCTCCGGGATGGGAGACCCAGTACTTC
NA TRBJ2-1 NA TRBV18 CASSHGQNSYNEQFF TGTGCCAGCTCACATGGACAGAACTCCTACAATGAGCAGTTCTTC
NA TRBJ1-1 NA TRBV7-6 CASSLSGGGGTEAFF TGTGCCAGCAGCTTAAGCGGGGGAGGAGGTACTGAAGCTTTCTTT
TRBD1 TRBJ2-5 NA TRBV28 CASSFNRGSETQYF TGTGCCAGCAGTTTCAACAGGGGGTCTGAGACCCAGTACTTC
TRBD2 TRBJ2-1 NA TRBV13 CASSPKGEGLDEQFF TGTGCCAGCAGCCCTAAAGGGGAGGGCCTCGATGAGCAGTTCTTC
TRBD2 TRBJ2-7 NA TRBV5-8 CASTRGGSSYEQYF TGTGCCAGCACCCGGGGAGGGTCCTCCTACGAGCAGTACTTC
TRBD2 TRBJ2-1 NA TRBV23-1 CASSFLAGSYNEQFF TGCGCCAGCAGTTTCCTAGCGGGTTCATACAATGAGCAGTTCTTC
NA TRBJ1-1 many TRBV7-9 CASSLRGGTEAFF TGTGCCAGCAGCCTCAGGGGTGGCACTGAAGCTTTCTTT
NA TRBJ1-6 NA TRBV28 CASSLRAGTYNSPLHF TGTGCCAGCAGTTTACGGGCAGGGACCTATAATTCACCCCTCCACTTT
TRBD1 TRBJ1-2 NA TRBV5-1 CASSYSTGDYGYTF TGCGCCAGCAGCTACTCCACAGGGGACTATGGCTACACCTTC
NA TRBJ2-7 NA TRBV19 CASSIGAGGYEQYF TGTGCCAGTAGTATAGGGGCCGGTGGATACGAGCAGTACTTC
NA TRBJ2-1 once TRBV18 CASSQYNEQFF TGTGCCAGCTCCCAGTACAATGAGCAGTTCTTC